Each of the 14 T cell receptor beta chains below was sequenced from the same sample in a study of regulatory T cells in long-lasting Graves disease. Time point reported: persistent/refractory GD, antithyroid drugs over 5 years with positive TRAb. TCR sequences were obtained from RNA taken from PBMCs. Both iRepertoire HTBI primers and Arm-PCR of CDR3 regions were used to build the TCR beta libraries. TCRdb ran MiXCR on the multiplex PCR reads and lists one entry per CDR3 protein. The table includes approximately 470,000 distinct CDR3 sequences, around 20% detected once. Sample: peripheral blood mononuclear cells (PBMCs), taken when the disease was refractory, from a patient treated with antithyroid drugs. The receptor source for this set is a female donor with Graves disease.

J is TRBJ2-7 and V is TRBV5-1; TRBD1 matches at 7 bases. The V gene end was trimmed by 1 base and the J gene end by 11 bases; junction bases not matched to a gene: 18. The CDR3 loop spans 16 amino acids. Per germline, CDR1 SGHRS and CDR2 YFSETQ. CDR3 nucleotides: TGCGCCAGCAGCTTGTCCATGAGGGGGCCCCTTATTTCGGAGTACTTC. Its translation: CASSLSMRGPLISEYF.

This clonotype was detected ten times or more. V usage is TRBV28 and J usage is TRBJ1-2, with D possibly TRBD1 on 5 matching bases. V was trimmed by 2 bases and J by 5 bases, leaving 9 bases between them. CDR1 is MDHEN and CDR2 is SYDVKM in the germline V gene. The CDR3 has 13 residues. CDR3 loop: CASSLTGGYGYTF. The DNA for the CDR3 is TGTGCCAGCAGTTTAACAGGCGGATATGGCTACACCTTC.

The chain couples TRBV5-5 to TRBJ2-7, with TRBD1 identical over 8 bases. V was pared by 4 bases and J by 5 bases, with 8 bases of the junction left unmatched. The CDR3 contains 14 residues. The germline gives CDR1 SGHKS, CDR2 YYEKEE (reference sequence). The CDR3 spells CASSPGQGWDEQYF. The CDR3 bases are TGTGCCAGCAGCCCCGGACAGGGCTGGGACGAGCAGTACTTC.

This clonotype has just a few counts. The V and J genes are TRBV13 and TRBJ2-7, with D tentatively TRBD1 (6 bases). V lost 0 bases to trimming and J lost 3 bases, with 12 bases between them. CDR3 length: 15 residues. The germline gives CDR1 PRHDT, CDR2 FYEKMQ (reference sequence). CDR3 amino acids: CASSLGRGNGYEQYF. CDR3 DNA sequence: TGTGCCAGCAGCTTAGGAAGGGGGAATGGCTACGAGCAGTACTTC.

This clonotype was found many times. The genes are TRBV28 and TRBJ2-5; D remains unclear. Trimming took 2 bases from V and 1 from J, leaving 17 bases between them. This CDR3 is built from 17 residues. Germline V lookup: CDR1 MDHEN, CDR2 SYDVKM. The DNA for the CDR3 is TGTGCCAGCAGTTTAAGAGGCACCTCCTTTACCCAAGAGACCCAGTACTTC. This translates into CASSLRGTSFTQETQYF.

Worth noting for this clonotype: With a much larger clone just one base away, this may be a read error. This chain connects TRBV28 to TRBJ2-4, with D unclear. The CDR3 is made up of 16 amino acids. Per germline, CDR1 MDHEN and CDR2 SYDVKM. The CDR3 loop reads CASSPRTFLAKNIRYF. The CDR3 nucleotides are TGTGCCAGCAGCCCGCGGACCTTCTTAGCCAAAAACATTCGGTACTTC. The whole variable domain, remainder taken from reference TRBV28 and TRBJ2-4, is DVKVTQSSRYLVKRTGEKVFLECVQDMDHENMFWYRQDPGLGLRLIYFSYDVKMKEKGDIPEGYSVSREKKERFSLILESASTNQTSMYLCASSPRTFLAKNIRYFGAGTRLSVL.

This clonotype was found a few times. The chain links TRBV12-3 or TRBV12-4 to TRBJ2-3; D not resolved. This CDR3 is 13 amino acids long. V lost 0 bases and J lost 1, with 2 bases in between. CDR3 region: CASSLAGTDTQYF. The CDR3 DNA is TGTGCCAGCAGTTTAGCGGGCACAGATACGCAGTATTTT.

As concerns this clonotype: One base away lies a much larger clone, so this may be a sequencing read error. This chain connects TRBV27 to TRBJ2-2, with no clear D. The CDR3 contains 12 residues. Germline V lookup: CDR1 MNHEY, CDR2 SMNVEV (reference sequence). V dropped 3 bases and J dropped 9 bases, with 8 bases sitting between them. The chain's CDR3 is CASSFGSRELFF. The CDR3 bases are TGTGCCAGCAGTTTTGGTAGCAGGGAGCTGTTTTTT.

There are many counts of this clonotype. CDR3 in DNA: TGTGCCAGCAGCCTTAGCCTGGGACTAGCGGGAGACGAGCAGTACTTC. It codes for CASSLSLGLAGDEQYF. The chain couples TRBV11-2 to TRBJ2-7; 14 nucleotides line up with TRBD2. V lost 5 bases, J lost 5 bases, and 8 bases stayed unmatched. The CDR3 sequence is 16 residues long. Germline V gene lookup returns CDR1 SGHAT and CDR2 FQNNGV.

The V call is TRBV20-1, the J call TRBJ2-7; 12 positions match TRBD2. Per the germline V gene, CDR1 is DFQATT and CDR2 is SNEGSKA (reference sequence). The CDR3 has 15 amino acids. Germline trimming cut 6 bases from V and 3 bases from J; bases unmatched to any gene: 9. The CDR3 loop is CSAPPSSGRVYEQYF. In DNA, the CDR3 is TGCAGTGCACCGCCCTCTAGCGGGAGGGTCTACGAGCAGTACTTC.

The chain employs TRBV4-1 and TRBJ1-2, with 9 positions matching TRBD1. Unmatched junction bases numbered 8, after V lost 2 bases and J lost 4 bases. Germline V gene lookup returns CDR1 MGHRA and CDR2 YSYEKL. The CDR3 extends over 16 amino acids. The CDR3 region has the DNA TGCGCCAGCAGCCAACTTCACACAGGGGGCGGCTATGGCTACACCTTC. It yields the protein CASSQLHTGGGYGYTF.

The V and J genes are TRBV6-1 and TRBJ2-2; TRBD2 is a possible D gene (6 bases). In germline, CDR1 is MNHNS, CDR2 SASEGT. The length of the CDR3 is 13 residues. V dropped 6 bases and J dropped 1 base, with 6 bases sitting between them. CDR3 in amino acids: CASRRENTGELFF. CDR3 nucleotides: TGTGCCAGCAGGCGGGAGAACACCGGGGAGCTGTTTTTT.

This clonotype occurred once. The rearrangement uses TRBV6-1 and TRBJ2-7; D not resolved. Germline lookup yields CDR1 MNHNS and CDR2 SASEGT. Trimming left V 8 bases short and J 9 bases short, with 20 bases between. CDR3 size: 13 residues. CDR3 in amino acids: CASAVSRLSVQYF. CDR3 in DNA: TGTGCCAGCGCGGTGAGCCGGCTTTCGGTGCAGTACTTC.

This clonotype was detected ten times or more. The chain couples TRBV5-1 to TRBJ1-5; D ambiguous. Germline-derived CDR1 and CDR2 are SGHRS and YFSETQ. The CDR3 runs to 15 residues. Trimming removed 0 bases from V and 0 bases from J, with 7 bases in between. In DNA form, the CDR3 reads TGCGCCAGCAGCTTGGACGGTTATAGCAATCAGCCCCAGCATTTT. It codes for CASSLDGYSNQPQHF.